Presented here are 19 T cell receptor beta chains from one specimen sequenced in a study of tumor and adjacent non-tumor tissue in lung cancer. Three rounds of nested PCR, following a modified ARM-PCR protocol, produced the TCRbeta library. TCRdb reanalysed the multiplex PCR reads using MiXCR and keeps one entry per CDR3 protein. The table records roughly 74,000 distinct CDR3 sequences, 76% of them present only once. The template was RNA from unsorted bulk tissue. This non-tumor lung sample came from over 3 cm beyond the tumor edge. The sequenced material came from distant non-tumor lung tissue. These receptors all stem from an older man with non-small cell lung cancer.

The CDR3 nucleotides are TGTGCCAGCAGTTACTCCCCAGGGGATGAAAAACTGTTTTTT. It is translated as CASSYSPGDEKLFF. The chain couples TRBV6-5 to TRBJ1-4, with D possibly TRBD1 on 6 matching bases. Trimming removed 0 bases from V and 6 bases from J, with 8 bases in between. The CDR3 length is 14 residues. Germline-derived CDR1 and CDR2 are MNHEY and SVGAGI.

To note about this clonotype: A read error may be the cause here, since a much bigger clone is one base away. The V call is TRBV7-8, the J call TRBJ1-1; D is unclear. V lost 1 base and J 11 bases, leaving 17 bases between the germline ends. The length of the CDR3 is 14 residues. CDR1 and CDR2 (germline): SGHVS, FQNEAQ. The CDR3 here is CASSLVRKGLGAFF. CDR3 nucleotide sequence: TGTGCCAGCAGCTTAGTGCGAAAGGGTTTGGGGGCTTTCTTT.

With respect to this clonotype: Given the absence of the conserved phenylalanine or tryptophan at the CDR3 end, a read error is likely. The chain recombines TRBV11-1 with TRBJ2-1; 9 nucleotides match TRBD2. From germline, CDR1 is SGHAT and CDR2 FQDESV (reference sequence). The CDR3 runs 14 residues. The CDR3 here is CASSLAGAYNVQFS. CDR3 coding DNA: TGTGCCAGCAGTTTAGCGGGGGCCTACAATGTGCAGTTCTCC.

Remarks on this clonotype: A read error is likely, as this CDR3 ends without the conserved phenylalanine or tryptophan. The gene calls are TRBV4-3 and TRBJ2-3; the D is unclear. This CDR3 spans 14 amino acids. The V end was cut by 2 bases, the J end by 6 bases, with 12 bases between. Germline assignment: CDR1 LGHNA and CDR2 YSLEER. DNA of the CDR3: TGCGCCAGCAGCCAAATTAGTTCCGGGGATACGCAGTATCTT. This gives the protein CASSQISSGDTQYL.

This clonotype was observed many times. The J gene is TRBJ1-2, the V gene TRBV20-1, with D perhaps TRBD1 (6 bases). CDR1 is DFQATT and CDR2 is SNEGSKA in the germline V gene (reference sequence). Trimming pared 6 bases from V and 2 bases from J, leaving 16 bases between. The CDR3 has 14 amino acids. This CDR3 is CSAQGGKPNYGYTF. The CDR3 region has the DNA TGCAGTGCCCAAGGGGGGAAACCCAACTATGGCTACACCTTC.

Turning to this clonotype: This may stem from a read error, because a much larger clone lies one nucleotide away. This sequence joins TRBV6-1 and TRBJ2-1; TRBD2 is a possible D gene (5 bases). The germline CDR1 and CDR2 sequences are MNHNS and SASEGT. There are 14 residues in the CDR3. Trimming left V 8 bases short and J 8 bases short, with 19 bases between. The DNA for the CDR3 is TGTGCCAGCGTATGGAGGAGGCCCCGAGATGAGCAGTTCTTC. Protein product: CASVWRRPRDEQFF.

The J gene is TRBJ1-2, the V gene TRBV11-2; D is uncertain. The CDR3 contains 12 residues. V lost 5 bases and J lost 5, with 9 bases in between. Germline values: CDR1 SGHAT, CDR2 FQNNGV. The CDR3 sequence: CASSRVLYGYTF. CDR3 nucleotide sequence: TGTGCCAGCAGCCGAGTACTATATGGCTACACCTTC.

The V and J genes are TRBV4-1 and TRBJ1-5; D not certain. Per germline, CDR1 MGHRA and CDR2 YSYEKL. V was trimmed by 0 bases and J by 13 bases, leaving 22 bases between them. This CDR3 contains 16 residues. The CDR3 protein is CASSQEPTYSNLPQHF. CDR3 coding DNA: TGCGCCAGCAGCCAAGAGCCGACATATAGCAATCTGCCACAGCATTTT.

The CDR3 coding sequence is TGCGCCAGCTGGGGGCCTAGCGGGGAGGAGACCCAGTACTTC. This sequence encodes CASWGPSGEETQYF. V is TRBV10-2 and J is TRBJ2-5, with 9 bases matching TRBD2. CDR3 size: 14 residues. Germline V gives CDR1 WSHSY, CDR2 SAAADI. The junction had 9 bases not matched to a gene; V was cut back by 8 bases and J by 5 bases.

Comment on this clonotype: Because the CDR3 is missing its conserved closing phenylalanine or tryptophan, this is likely a read error. The chain has TRBV6-1 and TRBJ2-3; no definite D call. This CDR3 region has 12 residues. V lost 5 bases, J lost 8 bases, and 11 bases lay in between. Germline values: CDR1 MNHNS, CDR2 SASEGT. The CDR3 region has the DNA TGTGCCAGCAGTCCATCCAGTTTTACGCAGTATTGT. Translation gives CASSPSSFTQYC.

Worth noting for this clonotype: At one boundary the junction diverges from the germline segment, which might be a read error. V gene TRBV12-3 or TRBV12-4 combines with J gene TRBJ2-1; TRBD2 matches at 10 bases. The CDR3 has 15 residues. CDR3 amino acids: CTSTEEGAGGNEQFF. The CDR3 DNA follows: TGTACCAGCACCGAGGAGGGAGCGGGAGGGAATGAGCAGTTCTTC.

As for this clonotype: The germline gene is not matched at one end of the junction; a read error may be the cause. This CDR3 reads CASSETLGLHNPNSLLHF. The CDR3 region has the DNA TGTGCCAGCAGTGAAACTTTGGGACTGCACAATCCTAATTCACTCCTCCACTTT. The chain employs TRBV6-1 and TRBJ1-6, with TRBD1 as a possible D gene (5 bases). Germline assignment: CDR1 MNHNS and CDR2 SASEGT. The CDR3 sequence is 18 residues long.

This chain connects TRBV5-1 to TRBJ2-3; D perhaps matches TRBD1 (5 bases). Germline CDR1 reads SGHRS; CDR2 reads YFSETQ. The CDR3 is 11 amino acids. The DNA for the CDR3 is TGCGTCAGAGCCGAAGGGGTTACGCAGTATTTT. Translation gives CVRAEGVTQYF.

Details on this clonotype: A single base separates this from a much larger clone, so it may be a read error. The gene calls are TRBV20-1 and TRBJ1-2, with a tentative D call TRBD1 (5 bases). The germline V gene encodes CDR1 DFQATT and CDR2 SNEGSKA (reference sequence). The CDR3 is 12 residues long. The CDR3 spells CGAREDSYGYTF. Written as DNA, the CDR3 is TGCGGTGCTAGAGAAGACAGCTATGGCTACACCTTC.

As for this clonotype: The CDR3 carries no conserved terminal phenylalanine or tryptophan, so it likely arises from a read error. The DNA is left out, because the CDR3 cannot be placed on it with certainty; the CDR3 is given as TCRdb lists it. The rearrangement links TRBV6-2 or TRBV6-3 to TRBJ1-5. The germline V gene has CDR1 MNHEY and CDR2 SVGEGT. The CDR3 length equals 12 residues, ends included. CDR3 region: CASSYQPQTQNI.

Notes on this clonotype: The conserved phenylalanine or tryptophan is not found at the CDR3 terminus, so this likely reflects a read error. The chain joins TRBV6-1 to TRBJ1-1; D gene ambiguous. Germline CDR1 is MNHNS and CDR2 is SASEGT. This CDR3 has 15 amino acids. CDR3 sequence: CASSDPRGPRREAFI. CDR3 bases: TGCGCCAGCAGTGACCCGAGAGGACCGCGGCGTGAAGCTTTCATT.

The chain joins TRBV11-2 to TRBJ2-2; 7 bases map to TRBD1. The CDR3 consists of 16 residues. V shed 5 bases and J 9 bases; nucleotides not matched to a gene: 15. Germline assignment: CDR1 SGHAT and CDR2 FQNNGV. The chain's CDR3 is CASSLLGTGVARELFF. The CDR3 nucleotides are TGTGCCAGCAGCCTTCTGGGCACAGGGGTTGCCAGGGAGCTGTTTTTT.

Remarks on this clonotype: Compared with germline, one end of the junction differs, possibly owing to a read error. This sequence joins TRBV11-3 and TRBJ1-1; D perhaps matches TRBD1 (5 bases). CDR1 SGHNT and CDR2 YENEEA come from the germline V gene. CDR3 size: 16 residues. The CDR3 here is CASSFRDVTPNTEVFF. In DNA form, the CDR3 reads TGTGCCAGCAGCTTCCGGGACGTAACCCCGAACACTGAAGTTTTCTTT.

To note about this clonotype: Compared with germline, one end of the junction differs, possibly owing to a read error. The J gene is TRBJ2-2, the V gene TRBV11-2; D is unclear. Per the germline V gene, CDR1 is SGHAT and CDR2 is FQNNGV. This CDR3 has 13 residues. The chain's CDR3 is CASSLQRREKLFF. CDR3 nucleotide sequence: TGTGCCAGTAGCTTACAGCGTCGAGAGAAGCTGTTTTTT. Supplemented by reference TRBV11-2 and TRBJ2-2, the full variable domain reads EAGVAQSPRYKIIEKRQSVAFWCNPISGHATLYWYQQILGQGPKLLIQFQNNGVVDDSQLPKDRFSAERLKGVDSTLKIQPAKLEDSAVYLCASSLQRREKLFFGEGSRLTVL.